This entry is about one TCR beta chain. Method: immunoSEQ multiplex PCR; TCRdb's copy keeps in-frame clones and lacks some. The table includes about 69,000 clones, about 92% detected once. The CDR3 has 16 amino acids. Trimming cost V 5 bases and J 6 bases; bases outside gene matches: 14. Germline V gives CDR1 LNHDA, CDR2 SQIVND (reference sequence). The sample belongs to a study of control samples from healthy donors and cancer patients. The sequencing input was PBMCs. This sequence joins TRBV19 and TRBJ2-3; 7 bases are shared with TRBD2. The source is a man in his 60s with colorectal cancer. The CDR3 here is CASSPIAGPTGDTQYF. In nucleotides, the CDR3 is TGTGCCAGTAGTCCGATAGCGGGCCCGACGGGGGATACGCAGTATTTT.